A single sample is the source of the 13 T cell receptor beta chains below, sequenced in a study of Graves' ophthalmopathy and Graves' hyperthyroidism (dated by TCRdb to the late 2010s). The sequencer was an Illumina HiSeq 2000. For repertoire sequencing, TCR beta CDR3 regions were amplified from RNA transcripts. A first-round RT-PCR used HTBI primers with the Qiagen OneStep RT-PCR kit, followed by a second-round multiplex PCR, size selection and purification. The public reads were reanalyzed by TCRdb: fastp trimming at Q25, MiXCR alignment, in-frame beta chains only. Entries that share a CDR3 protein sequence are merged under the most common genes and DNA. This sample gives about 380,000 distinct CDR3 sequences in total; 15% to 19% of them show up just once. The ten largest clones represent 5.5% to 7% of the sample. The sample taken for sequencing was peripheral blood. The source is a young woman with stable Graves' hyperthyroidism. Donor details come from another sample of the same person, matched by shared clones.

There are a few counts of this clonotype. DNA for the CDR3: TGTGCCAGCAGCGGGACAGGAGTTAATCAGCCCCAGCATTTT. It translates to CASSGTGVNQPQHF. The J gene is TRBJ1-5, the V gene TRBV3-1, with 8 positions matching TRBD1. CDR1 LGHDT and CDR2 YNNKEL come from the germline V gene (reference sequence). J lost 4 bases, V lost 5 bases, and 4 bases had no gene match. The CDR3 contains 14 residues.

This clonotype was detected ten times or more. J is TRBJ1-1 and V is TRBV9, with D uncertain. Germline CDR1 and CDR2: SGDLS and YYNGEE. The CDR3 contains 14 residues. Between the trimmed V and J ends, which lost 0 bases and 4 bases, there was a span of 10 bases. The CDR3 DNA reads as TGTGCCAGCAGCGTAGGAGTGAGAGGCACTGAAGCTTTCTTT. Its translation is CASSVGVRGTEAFF.

Details on this clonotype: Given a much more abundant clone one base away, this may be a read error. The V call is TRBV7-6, the J call TRBJ2-2; D is perhaps TRBD2 (7 bases). From germline, CDR1 is SGHVS and CDR2 FNYEAQ. CDR3 length: 22 amino acids. Trimming left V 6 bases short and J 6 bases short, with 38 bases between. The CDR3 DNA follows: TGTGCCAGCAGACCTCCCTGGACTCTTGATGGTGGGGGGGCCTTTCGTTCCGGGGAGCTGTTTTTT. Amino acids: CASRPPWTLDGGGAFRSGELFF.

Many counts were recorded for this clonotype. The chain employs TRBV10-2 and TRBJ1-5; 7 bases match TRBD1. The V segment lost 1 base and the J segment 5 bases; nucleotides outside the gene matches: 14. This CDR3 has 18 residues. In germline, CDR1 is WSHSY, CDR2 SAAADI. The CDR3 spells CASSELPGQLGAYQPQHF. Here the CDR3 DNA reads TGCGCCAGCAGTGAGTTGCCGGGACAGTTAGGGGCCTATCAGCCCCAGCATTTT.

This clonotype was detected only once. The J gene is TRBJ1-5, the V gene TRBV6-1; 9 nucleotides align to TRBD1. Trimming cost V 3 bases and J 6 bases; bases outside gene matches: 3. The CDR3 totals 14 residues. In germline, CDR1 is MNHNS, CDR2 SASEGT. The CDR3 here is CASSDGTGIQPQHF. DNA of the CDR3: TGTGCCAGCAGTGATGGGACAGGGATTCAGCCCCAGCATTTT.

In this sample, this clonotype turned up many times. The chain carries TRBV15 and TRBJ2-5; D gene ambiguous. Germline V lookup: CDR1 LNHNV, CDR2 YYDKDF (reference sequence). This CDR3 spans 14 amino acids. Trimming pared 0 bases from V and 3 bases from J, leaving 8 bases between. CDR3 in amino acids: CATSRDRGEETQYF. Written as DNA, the CDR3 is TGTGCCACCAGCAGAGATCGCGGCGAAGAGACCCAGTACTTC.

This clonotype was picked up many times. The chain links TRBV2 to TRBJ1-5; D not resolved. CDR1 and CDR2 from the germline V gene are SNHLY and FYNNEI. The CDR3 totals 14 residues. With 3 bases removed from V and 0 bases from J, the gap between germline ends came to 6 bases. The DNA for the CDR3 is TGTGCCAGCAGTGACGGGTTTAGCAATCAGCCCCAGCATTTT. It codes for CASSDGFSNQPQHF.

This clonotype was recorded many times. This rearrangement joins TRBV7-8 to TRBJ1-1, with D maybe TRBD1 (5 bases). Germline CDR1 reads SGHVS; CDR2 reads FQNEAQ. Trimming left V 1 base short and J 4 bases short, with 22 bases between. This CDR3 has 18 residues. CDR3 nucleotides: TGTGCCAGCAGCTTAGGTATGAGTGCGGGGGTGCTGCGCACTGAAGCTTTCTTT. It translates to CASSLGMSAGVLRTEAFF.

This chain joins TRBV11-2 and TRBJ1-1; D is possibly TRBD1 (6 bases). The CDR3 sequence is 16 residues long. CDR1 and CDR2 (germline): SGHAT, FQNNGV. V gave up 0 bases and J gave up 7 bases, with 18 bases separating them. The CDR3 sequence is CASSLDGVGGPGEAFF. CDR3 DNA: TGTGCCAGCAGCTTAGACGGGGTCGGGGGCCCCGGTGAAGCTTTCTTT.

In regard to this clonotype: The junction shows a germline mismatch at one end, possibly a read error. The gene calls are TRBV18 and TRBJ2-2, with a possible D match to TRBD2 (5 bases). Germline V gene data show CDR1 as KGHSH and CDR2 as LQKENI. The CDR3 totals 15 residues. The CDR3 coding sequence is TGTGCCAGCTCACGACCCAACTTGAACACCGGGAAGCTGTTTTTT. The encoded protein is CASSRPNLNTGKLFF.

In its sample, this clonotype was seen many times. This chain connects TRBV11-2 to TRBJ1-5, with unresolved D. CDR3 size: 13 residues. The germline V gene has CDR1 SGHAT and CDR2 FQNNGV. Trimming removed 0 bases from V and 7 bases from J, with 7 bases in between. CDR3 in DNA: TGTGCCAGCAGCTTAGATTTAGAGCAGCCCCAGCATTTT. Translation gives CASSLDLEQPQHF.

The chain carries TRBV11-1 and TRBJ1-2; D is unclear. Germline V gene lookup returns CDR1 SGHAT and CDR2 FQDESV (reference sequence). The CDR3 runs to 12 residues. V gave up 5 bases and J gave up 3 bases, with 7 bases separating them. CDR3: CASSMVDYGYTF. The CDR3 region has the DNA TGTGCCAGCAGCATGGTGGACTATGGCTACACCTTC.

The table lists this clonotype with many counts. DNA for the CDR3: TGCGCCAGCAGCCAAGGGGAATTGGGATTCTTGGGACAGCAGGCGGAAGAGACCCAGTACTTC. Translation: CASSQGELGFLGQQAEETQYF. The chain is built from TRBV4-1 and TRBJ2-5; 7 bases are a match to TRBD1. The CDR3 runs 21 residues. After removal of 1 base from V and 3 bases from J, the junction contained 23 bases not matched to a gene. Germline lookup yields CDR1 MGHRA and CDR2 YSYEKL.